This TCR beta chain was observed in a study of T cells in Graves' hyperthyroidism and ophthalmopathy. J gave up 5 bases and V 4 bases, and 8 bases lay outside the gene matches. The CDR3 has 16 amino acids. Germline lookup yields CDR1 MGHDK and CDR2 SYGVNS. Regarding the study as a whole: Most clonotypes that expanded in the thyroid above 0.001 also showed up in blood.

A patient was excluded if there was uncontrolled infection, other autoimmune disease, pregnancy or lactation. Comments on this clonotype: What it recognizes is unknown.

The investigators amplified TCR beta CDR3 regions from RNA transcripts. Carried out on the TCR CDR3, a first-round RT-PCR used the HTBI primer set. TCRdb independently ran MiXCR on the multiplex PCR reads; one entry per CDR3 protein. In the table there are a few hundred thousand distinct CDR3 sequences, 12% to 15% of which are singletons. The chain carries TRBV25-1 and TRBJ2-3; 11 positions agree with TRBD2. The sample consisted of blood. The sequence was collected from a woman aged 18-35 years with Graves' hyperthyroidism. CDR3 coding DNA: TGTGCCAGCAGTGGACTAGCGGGGAGGGTGGGAGATACGCAGTATTTT. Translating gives CASSGLAGRVGDTQYF.